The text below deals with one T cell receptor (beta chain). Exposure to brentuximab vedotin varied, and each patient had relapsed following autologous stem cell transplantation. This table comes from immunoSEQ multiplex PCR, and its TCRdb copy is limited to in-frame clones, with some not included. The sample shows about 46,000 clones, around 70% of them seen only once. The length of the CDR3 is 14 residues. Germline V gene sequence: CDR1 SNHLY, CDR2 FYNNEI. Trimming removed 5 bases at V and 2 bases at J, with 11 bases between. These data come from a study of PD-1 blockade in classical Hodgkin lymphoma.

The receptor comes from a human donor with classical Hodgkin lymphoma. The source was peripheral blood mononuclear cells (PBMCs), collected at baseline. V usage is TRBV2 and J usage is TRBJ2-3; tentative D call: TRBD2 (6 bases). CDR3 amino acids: CASSSGLPTDTQYF. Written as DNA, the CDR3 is TGTGCCAGCAGTTCCGGACTACCCACAGATACGCAGTATTTT.